Following are 20 T cell receptor beta chains from one sample sequenced in a study of metastatic and nonmetastatic thyroid tumors. TCRdb re-clonotyped the PCR reads through MiXCR. The table includes under 35,000 clones, 20% to 25% detected once. All patients reached thyroid surgery having received no treatment beforehand. The sample was blood. These receptors came from a female donor with papillary thyroid cancer or a benign thyroid nodule (not recorded which). Some clones in this sample may be carry-over from other donors' samples.

This clone was counted many times. This chain connects TRBV4-1 to TRBJ2-2; tentative D call: TRBD1 (6 bases). The length of the CDR3 is 18 residues. Trimming stripped 8 bases from V and 6 bases from J, with 28 bases between. Germline CDR1 reads MGHRA; CDR2 reads YSYEKL. CDR3 sequence (DNA): TGCGCCAGCCACAAAAGCCCTCCGGGCCCCAGGGGCCCCGGGGAGCTGTTTTTT. This codes for CASHKSPPGPRGPGELFF.

In this sample, this clone turned up many times. Since a much larger clone is just one base distant, this may be a read error. The chain employs TRBV7-8 and TRBJ2-5; 11 nucleotides align to TRBD1. The CDR3 is made up of 17 amino acids. The germline CDR1 and CDR2 sequences are SGHVS and FQNEAQ. The CDR3 sequence: CASSLGLWTGGEKTQCF. Here the CDR3 DNA reads TGTGCCAGCAGCTTAGGACTTTGGACAGGGGGCGAAAAGACCCAGTGCTTC.

This clone was observed many times. The chain carries TRBV6-1 and TRBJ2-3; D is undetermined. The CDR3 sequence is 12 residues long. The V gene lost 6 bases and the J gene lost 6 bases, with 10 bases spanning the gap. CDR1 MNHNS and CDR2 SASEGT come from the germline V gene. CDR3 sequence reads: CASRRWGDTQYF. CDR3 DNA sequence: TGTGCCAGCAGACGTTGGGGTGATACGCAGTATTTT.

The chain carries TRBV10-3 and TRBJ1-2; D is undetermined. The CDR3 is made up of 18 amino acids. Trimming removed 1 base at V and 7 bases at J, with 25 bases between. Germline V gene data show CDR1 as ENHRY and CDR2 as SYGVKD. CDR3 residues: CAISEWLEVAMKWIGYTF. CDR3 DNA sequence: TGTGCCATCAGTGAGTGGTTGGAGGTGGCGATGAAGTGGATTGGCTACACCTTC.

This clone was picked up many times. The chain joins TRBV5-1 to TRBJ1-5; no firm D call. CDR1 SGHRS and CDR2 YFSETQ come from the germline V gene. V was pared by 0 bases and J by 2 bases, with 6 bases between. This CDR3 spans 14 amino acids. CDR3 sequence: CASSLDDGNQPQHF. CDR3 nucleotide sequence: TGCGCCAGCAGCTTGGACGATGGCAATCAGCCCCAGCATTTT.

This clone was seen at least ten times. The chain couples TRBV6-1 to TRBJ2-2, with D perhaps being TRBD1 or TRBD2 (6 bases each). The CDR3 covers 13 residues. CDR1 is MNHNS and CDR2 is SASEGT in the germline V gene. The V end lost 7 bases, the J end lost 6 bases, and 12 bases lay between the germline ends. The CDR3 protein is CASKKEGAGELFF. For the CDR3, the DNA is TGTGCCAGCAAAAAGGAGGGGGCCGGGGAGCTGTTTTTT.

This clone has a count of ten or more. CDR3: CSVRSGNTIYF. Written as DNA, the CDR3 is TGCAGCGTGAGATCTGGAAACACCATATATTTT. The genes are TRBV29-1 and TRBJ1-3; unclear D gene. The CDR3 is made up of 11 amino acids. Trimming cost V 6 bases and J 1 base, with 4 bases left between them. Germline values: CDR1 SQVTM, CDR2 ANQGSEA.

This clone was counted a single time. The V gene is TRBV11-2, the J gene TRBJ2-7; perhaps D is TRBD1 or TRBD2 (5 bases each). The germline CDR1 and CDR2 sequences are SGHAT and FQNNGV. The CDR3 runs to 18 residues. V lost 4 bases and J lost 2, with 24 bases in between. This CDR3 is CASSSRVGTGDAAYEQYF. The CDR3 nucleotides read TGTGCCAGCAGCTCAAGGGTCGGGACCGGGGACGCCGCCTACGAGCAGTACTTC.

Worth noting for this clone: Since the CDR3 does not end with the conserved phenylalanine or tryptophan, this likely comes from a read error. V is TRBV29-1 and J is TRBJ1-2, with D uncertain. The CDR3 spans 12 residues. The germline gives CDR1 SQVTM, CDR2 ANQGSEA. The CDR3 sequence: CSVGRADYGYTV. The CDR3 nucleotides read TGTAGCGTTGGGCGGGCGGACTATGGCTACACCGTC.

About this clone: A read error is likely, as this CDR3 ends without the conserved phenylalanine or tryptophan. The genes are TRBV15 and TRBJ2-7, with D perhaps matching TRBD1 or TRBD2 (6 bases each). The CDR3 extends over 14 amino acids. The germline gives CDR1 LNHNV, CDR2 YYDKDF (reference sequence). CDR3 protein: CHTSRGGLIYEQYI. In nucleotides, the CDR3 is TGTCACACCAGCAGAGGGGGACTGATCTACGAGCAGTACATC.

There are a few counts of this clone. This may stem from a read error, because a much larger clone lies one nucleotide away. This likely comes from a read error, as the CDR3 has no conserved phenylalanine or tryptophan at its end. The CDR3 is CSVGDLGGCTEAFL. The CDR3 DNA sequence: TGCAGCGTTGGGGACTTAGGGGGGTGTACTGAAGCTTTCCTT. The chain combines TRBV29-1 with TRBJ1-1; D possibly corresponds to TRBD1 (6 bases). Germline V CDR1 and CDR2: SQVTM, ANQGSEA. CDR3 length: 14 amino acids. Trimming removed 4 bases at V and 5 bases at J, with 17 bases between.

This clone occurred many times. The rearrangement uses TRBV20-1 and TRBJ2-3; TRBD2 matches 14 bases. The germline V gene has CDR1 DFQATT and CDR2 SNEGSKA (reference sequence). Trimming removed 5 bases from V and 6 bases from J; junction bases left unmatched: 16. The CDR3 length is 18 residues. In DNA form, the CDR3 reads TGCAGTGCTGGACCGGGACTAGCGGGAGCGATCGGTTTGGATACGCAGTATTTT. Translated, it gives CSAGPGLAGAIGLDTQYF.

This clone was observed a handful of times. V is TRBV6-2 or TRBV6-3 and J is TRBJ1-5; D is undetermined. The germline gives CDR1 MNHEY, CDR2 SVGEGT. The CDR3 runs 12 residues. The germline V and J ends were trimmed by 6 bases and 5 bases, with 8 bases remaining between them. The CDR3 DNA follows: TGTGCCAGCAGCCCGTGCTATCAGCCCCAGCATTTT. Its protein is CASSPCYQPQHF.

This clone was seen a handful of times. CDR3 residues: CASGSSSGKDRQFF. The CDR3 DNA reads TGTGCCAGTGGCTCAAGTAGCGGGAAGGATAGGCAGTTCTTC. The chain has TRBV19 and TRBJ2-1; 8 positions match TRBD2. The V gene's germline CDR1 is LNHDA and CDR2 SQIVND (reference sequence). The CDR3 contains 14 residues. V gave up 8 bases and J gave up 12 bases; unmatched junction bases: 15. Full variable domain (missing parts from reference TRBV19 and TRBJ2-1): DGGITQSPKYLFRKEGQNVTLSCEQNLNHDAMYWYRQDPGQGLRLIYYSQIVNDFQKGDIAEGYSVSREKKESFPLTVTSAQKNPTAFYLCASGSSSGKDRQFFGPGTRLTVL.

This clone was picked up many times. This chain joins TRBV6-1 and TRBJ2-4, with D maybe TRBD1 (6 bases). CDR1 and CDR2 from the germline V gene are MNHNS and SASEGT. The CDR3 contains 16 residues. Trimming left V 4 bases short and J 1 base short, with 14 bases between. The CDR3 DNA is TGTGCCAGCAGTGGGCCTACAGGGTTTGCCAAAAACATTCAGTACTTC. Translated: CASSGPTGFAKNIQYF.

This clone has at least ten counts. This sequence joins TRBV12-3 or TRBV12-4 and TRBJ2-3; D call uncertain. The CDR3 loop spans 12 amino acids. V shed 8 bases and J shed 6 bases, with 12 bases lying between them. This chain's CDR3 is CASSPVPDTQYF. Written as DNA, the CDR3 is TGTGCCAGCTCTCCTGTTCCTGATACGCAGTATTTT.

This clone was picked up many times. CDR3 coding DNA: TGTGCCAGCAGTTTATGGGACAGGGACGGTGAGCAGTTCTTC. This translates into CASSLWDRDGEQFF. The chain uses TRBV27 and TRBJ2-1; 9 bases align to TRBD1. The CDR3 sequence is 14 residues long. The trim removed 1 base at V and 9 bases at J, leaving 4 bases unmatched. Germline V gene lookup returns CDR1 MNHEY and CDR2 SMNVEV (reference sequence).

At least ten counts were recorded for this clone. The chain is built from TRBV11-2 and TRBJ1-1; D gene ambiguous. This CDR3 spans 15 amino acids. Per germline, CDR1 SGHAT and CDR2 FQNNGV. Trimming shortened V by 5 bases and J by 0 bases, and 13 bases separated the two germline ends. The CDR3 nucleotides are TGTGCCAGCAGCAGAATAGGTTATATGAACACTGAAGCTTTCTTT. It translates to CASSRIGYMNTEAFF.

This clone was counted at least ten times. The V call is TRBV27, the J call TRBJ2-1, with 7 bases fitting TRBD1. The V and J ends lost 6 bases and 6 bases, in that order; junction bases with no gene match: 5. This CDR3 is built from 13 residues. CDR1 is MNHEY and CDR2 is SMNVEV in the germline V gene (reference sequence). This chain's CDR3 is CASSRQGSNEQFF. The CDR3 DNA reads as TGTGCCAGCAGCAGACAGGGTAGCAATGAGCAGTTCTTC.

This clone was seen at least ten times. The chain couples TRBV27 to TRBJ2-2; TRBD1 aligns across 10 bases. This CDR3 comprises 17 residues. The V and J ends lost 5 bases and 1 base, in that order; junction bases with no gene match: 7. Germline-derived CDR1 and CDR2 are MNHEY and SMNVEV (reference sequence). For the CDR3, the DNA is TGTGCCAGCAGTCCGGGACAGGGGAAGGAGAACACCGGGGAGCTGTTTTTT. This encodes CASSPGQGKENTGELFF.